This TCR beta chain was sequenced for a study of a mutant IDH1 vaccine in newly diagnosed glioma. The overall study: Sex distribution of treated patients was around 62% male and about 40% female; mean age was around 40 years. Study-wide findings and caveats: Apparently unrelated to pseudoprogression were changes in the top peripheral T cell clonotypes. Most patients, 90% to 95%, showed vaccine-induced immune responses.

Only in-frame clones appear in the TCRdb table, and some are missing; sequencing was by immunoSEQ multiplex PCR. Among tens of thousands of clones, 79% were seen once, and the ten largest hold approximately 8%. Sample time point: baseline, week 1 (first vaccination visit). Treatment meaning: pre-vaccination baseline after standard-of-care therapy. The astrocytomas were IDH1-mutant, ATRX-negative, and WHO grade 3 or 4. Notes on this clone: Its target is not known. Other DNA variants within this sample encode the same CDR3.

The clonotype was recovered from a man aged 50-60 years with glioma. The source was PBMCs, collected from a glioma patient treated with radiotherapy, temozolomide or both.

The CDR3 DNA reads TGTGCCAGCAGTTACGGGGGCAATCAGCCCCAGCATTTT. It encodes CASSYGGNQPQHF. V usage is TRBV6-5 and J usage is TRBJ1-5; D gene ambiguous. The CDR3 loop spans 13 amino acids. The ends were cut back, 2 bases at V and 2 bases at J, with 4 bases in the middle. Germline CDR1 is MNHEY and CDR2 is SVGAGI.